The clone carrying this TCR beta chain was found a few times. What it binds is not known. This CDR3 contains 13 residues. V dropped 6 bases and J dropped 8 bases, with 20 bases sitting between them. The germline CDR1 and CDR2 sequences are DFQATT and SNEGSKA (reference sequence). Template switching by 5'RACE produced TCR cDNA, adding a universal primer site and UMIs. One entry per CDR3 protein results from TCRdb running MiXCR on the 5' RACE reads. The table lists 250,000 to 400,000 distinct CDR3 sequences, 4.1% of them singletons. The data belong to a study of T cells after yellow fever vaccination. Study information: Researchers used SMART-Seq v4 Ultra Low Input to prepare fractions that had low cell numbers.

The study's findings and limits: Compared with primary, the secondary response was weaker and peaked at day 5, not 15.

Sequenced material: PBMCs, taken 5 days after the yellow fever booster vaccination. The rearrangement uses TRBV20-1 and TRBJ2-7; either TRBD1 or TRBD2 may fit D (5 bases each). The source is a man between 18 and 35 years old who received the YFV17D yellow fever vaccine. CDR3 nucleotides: TGCAGTGCCGCCTCCCCGGGACGCCCCCAGCAGTACGTC. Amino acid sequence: CSAASPGRPQQYV.